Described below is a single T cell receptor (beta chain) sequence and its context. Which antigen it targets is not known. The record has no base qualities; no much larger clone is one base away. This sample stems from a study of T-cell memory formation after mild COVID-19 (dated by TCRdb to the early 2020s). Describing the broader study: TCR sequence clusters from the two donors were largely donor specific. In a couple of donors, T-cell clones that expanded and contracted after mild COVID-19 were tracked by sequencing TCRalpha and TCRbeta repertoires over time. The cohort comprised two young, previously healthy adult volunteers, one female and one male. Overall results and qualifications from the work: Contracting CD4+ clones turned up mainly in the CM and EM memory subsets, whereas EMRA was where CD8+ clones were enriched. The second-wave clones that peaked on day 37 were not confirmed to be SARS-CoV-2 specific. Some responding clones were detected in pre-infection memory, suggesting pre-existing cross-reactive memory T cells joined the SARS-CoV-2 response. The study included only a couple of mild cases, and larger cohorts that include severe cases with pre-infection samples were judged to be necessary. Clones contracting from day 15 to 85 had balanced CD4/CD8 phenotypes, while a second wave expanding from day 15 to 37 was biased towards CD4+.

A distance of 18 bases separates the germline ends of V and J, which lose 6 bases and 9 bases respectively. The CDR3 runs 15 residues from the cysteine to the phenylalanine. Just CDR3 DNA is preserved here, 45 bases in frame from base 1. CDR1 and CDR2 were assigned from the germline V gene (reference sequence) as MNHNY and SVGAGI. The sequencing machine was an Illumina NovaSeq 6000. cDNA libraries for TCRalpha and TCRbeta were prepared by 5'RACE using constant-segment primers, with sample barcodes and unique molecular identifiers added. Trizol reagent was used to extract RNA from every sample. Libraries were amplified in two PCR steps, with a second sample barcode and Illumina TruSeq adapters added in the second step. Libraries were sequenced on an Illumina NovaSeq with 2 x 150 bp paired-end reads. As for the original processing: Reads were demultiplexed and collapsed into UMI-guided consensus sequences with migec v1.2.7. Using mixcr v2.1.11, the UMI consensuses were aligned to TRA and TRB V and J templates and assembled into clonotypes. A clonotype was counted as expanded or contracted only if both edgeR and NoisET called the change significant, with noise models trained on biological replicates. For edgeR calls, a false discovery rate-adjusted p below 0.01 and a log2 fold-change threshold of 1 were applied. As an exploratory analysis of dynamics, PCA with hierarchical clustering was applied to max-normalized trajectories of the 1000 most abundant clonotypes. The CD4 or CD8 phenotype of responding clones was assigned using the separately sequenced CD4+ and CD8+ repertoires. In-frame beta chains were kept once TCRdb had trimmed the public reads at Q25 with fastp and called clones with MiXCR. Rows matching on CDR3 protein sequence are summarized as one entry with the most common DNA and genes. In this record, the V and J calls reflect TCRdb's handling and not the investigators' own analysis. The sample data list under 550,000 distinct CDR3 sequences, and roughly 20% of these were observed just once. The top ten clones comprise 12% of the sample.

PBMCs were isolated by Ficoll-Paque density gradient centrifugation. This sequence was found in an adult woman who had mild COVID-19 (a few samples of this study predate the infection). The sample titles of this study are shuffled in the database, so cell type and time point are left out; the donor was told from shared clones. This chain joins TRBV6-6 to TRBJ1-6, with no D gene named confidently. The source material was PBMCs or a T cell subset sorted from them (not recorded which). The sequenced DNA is TGTGCCAGCAGACACCATCGGACGGTTGGTTCACCCCTCCACTTT. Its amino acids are CASRHHRTVGSPLHF.